The TCR beta chain under discussion was sequenced for a study of blood T cell repertoires in COVID-19. Across the whole study: From the United States, Italy and Spain came samples of acute and convalescent COVID-19. PBMCs, B-cell-depleted T cells, or T cells were the source of the cDNA or gDNA that made up the material.

In the study's own analysis: Nucleated cell counts were estimated from reference gene primer amplification. The table came from immunoSEQ multiplex PCR; TCRdb's copy has only in-frame clones and leaves some out. The V and J calls and clone size are taken from that table; D and trimming were inferred from the DNA. This table has over 90,000 clones, approximately 86% appearing once. This CDR3 comprises 15 residues. Germline V gene sequence: CDR1 SGHTA, CDR2 FQGNSA. J lost 8 bases, V lost 6 bases, and 12 bases had no gene match. The source material was peripheral blood. The chain couples TRBV7-2 to TRBJ1-4; the match to TRBD1 covers 7 bases. This TCR was sampled from an older man with acute or convalescent COVID-19. CDR3 protein: CASRFSGDREEKLFF. The CDR3 DNA sequence: TGTGCCAGCAGATTTAGTGGGGACAGAGAAGAAAAACTGTTTTTT.